This T cell receptor beta chain was identified during a study of ipilimumab plus nivolumab after autologous stem cell transplantation. About the research overall: Patients received a median of about five ipilimumab and roughly eight nivolumab doses.

The germline V gene has CDR1 MDHEN and CDR2 SYDVKM. The CDR3 extends over 12 amino acids. Ipilimumab, 1 mg/kg, started 14 to 28 days after autologous transplant. Sequenced by immunoSEQ multiplex PCR; TCRdb stores in-frame clones only, minus some. The data show roughly 16,000 clones, with 80% to 85% seen just once and 20% to 25% held by the top ten. The TCR was taken from a male donor with diffuse large B-cell lymphoma. V and J are TRBV28 and TRBJ2-5, with D uncertain. The J call is uncertain, as TRBJ2-7 better fits the DNA end. Specimen: PBMCs, collected in a trial of ipilimumab plus nivolumab as post-transplant consolidation. The CDR3 sequence: CASSFQNYEQYF. DNA for the CDR3: TGTGCCAGCAGTTTCCAAAATTACGAGCAGTACTTC.